This T cell receptor (beta chain) was retrieved from a study of cytomegalovirus exposure and HLA in healthy donors. Regarding the study as a whole: In a later analysis, TCR beta V- and J-gene trimming was associated with a missense DCLRE1C variant. As a later analysis showed, several of the most significant clusters appeared to be linked to common viral pathogens. Researchers had no immune exposure information except CMV serostatus available. Later on, an analysis tied over 15,000 TCR beta sequences to HLA alleles at 0.05 false discovery rate.

13 Jbeta primers and 60 Vbeta primers were used for the PCR. Here immunoSEQ multiplex PCR was the method, and the copy in TCRdb shows in-frame clones only, minus some. The sample consists of some 84,000 clones, 77% of them appearing once. Worth noting for this clone: No antigen is known for it.

V was cut by 9 bases and J by 4 bases, with 8 bases left in between. Per the germline V gene, CDR1 is SGHRS and CDR2 is YFSETQ. The CDR3 consists of 12 residues. The source material was PBMCs. The chain combines TRBV5-1 with TRBJ2-6; D ambiguous. This clonotype originated in a boy between 10 and 17 years old in good health and CMV-seronegative. DNA for the CDR3: TGCGCCACCAATTCCGGGGCCAACGTCCTGACTTTC. It codes for CATNSGANVLTF.